This T cell receptor beta chain is drawn from a study of blood T cell repertoires in COVID-19. The CDR3 totals 16 residues. V trimming: 3 bases; J trimming: 0 bases; junction bases outside the gene matches: 2. In germline, CDR1 is LGHDT, CDR2 YNNKEL (reference sequence). The method was immunoSEQ multiplex PCR; TCRdb's version includes in-frame clones alone and lacks a portion of them. Of 150,000 to 200,000 clones listed, 80% to 90% were seen once; the top ten hold 2.1%. The V and J genes are TRBV3-1 (or the pseudogene TRBV3-2) and TRBJ2-1; 10 nucleotides align to TRBD1. This TCR derives from a man between 65 and 79 years old with active or convalescent COVID-19. The material sequenced was peripheral blood. CDR3 nucleotides: TGTGCCAGCAGCCATTGGACAGGGGGCTCCTACAATGAGCAGTTCTTC. Its translation is CASSHWTGGSYNEQFF.